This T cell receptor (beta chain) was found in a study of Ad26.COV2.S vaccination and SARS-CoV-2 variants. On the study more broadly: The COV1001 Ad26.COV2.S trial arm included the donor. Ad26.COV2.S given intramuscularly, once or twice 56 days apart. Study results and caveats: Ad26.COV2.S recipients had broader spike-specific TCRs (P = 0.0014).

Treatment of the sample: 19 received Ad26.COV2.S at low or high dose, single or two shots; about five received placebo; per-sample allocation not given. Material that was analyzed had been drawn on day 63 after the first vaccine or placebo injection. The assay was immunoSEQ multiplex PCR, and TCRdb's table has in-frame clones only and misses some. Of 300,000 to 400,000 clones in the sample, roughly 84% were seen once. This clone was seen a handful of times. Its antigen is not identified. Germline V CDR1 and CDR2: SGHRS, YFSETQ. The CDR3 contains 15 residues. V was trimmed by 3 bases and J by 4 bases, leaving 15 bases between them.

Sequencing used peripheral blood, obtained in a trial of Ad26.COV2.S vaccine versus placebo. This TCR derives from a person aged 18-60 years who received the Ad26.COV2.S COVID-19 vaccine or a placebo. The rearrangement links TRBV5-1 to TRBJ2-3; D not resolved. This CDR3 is CASSWYGDAADTQYF. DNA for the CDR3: TGCGCCAGCAGCTGGTATGGGGATGCAGCAGATACGCAGTATTTT.